Listed here are 24 T cell receptor beta chains from one sample, sequenced in a study of cytomegalovirus exposure and HLA in healthy donors. PCR was performed using 60 Vbeta and 13 Jbeta primers. Only in-frame clones appear in the TCRdb table, and some are missing; sequencing was by immunoSEQ multiplex PCR. This repertoire shows over 150,000 clones, 75% to 90% found once; its top ten account for about 1.9%. The sample consisted of PBMCs. Source of these receptors: a human donor in good health.

This rearrangement joins TRBV10-2 to TRBJ1-6, with a possible D match to TRBD1 (5 bases). This CDR3 is built from 14 residues. Germline loops: CDR1 WSHSY, CDR2 SAAADI. Trimming took off 3 bases at V and 8 bases at J, with 11 bases between the two ends. The CDR3 nucleotides are TGCGCCAGCAGTGATCGCCAGGGATATTCACCCCTCCACTTT. Translated, it gives CASSDRQGYSPLHF.

This rearrangement joins TRBV27 to TRBJ2-5, with 9 positions matching TRBD1. V shed 5 bases and J 6 bases; nucleotides not matched to a gene: 10. This CDR3 is built from 15 residues. CDR1 and CDR2 (germline): MNHEY, SMNVEV (reference sequence). The CDR3 bases are TGTGCCAGCAGTGGAGGACAGGGGATGTATCAGACCCAGTACTTC. This gives the protein CASSGGQGMYQTQYF.

This clone showed up just a few times. Other DNA sequences in this sample translate to the same CDR3. The V call is TRBV27, the J call TRBJ2-2, with a tentative D call TRBD2 (7 bases). Germline CDR1 and CDR2: MNHEY and SMNVEV (reference sequence). The ends were cut back, 3 bases at V and 5 bases at J, with 13 bases in the middle. The CDR3 covers 15 residues. The CDR3 loop reads CASSFGGGGTGELFF. The CDR3 nucleotides are TGTGCCAGCAGTTTCGGAGGGGGAGGGACCGGGGAGCTGTTTTTT.

The chain employs TRBV2 and TRBJ2-7; possibly TRBD1 for D (6 bases). Germline lookup yields CDR1 SNHLY and CDR2 FYNNEI. There are 14 residues in the CDR3. V shed 4 bases and J shed 2 bases, with 12 bases lying between them. CDR3 residues: CASSVRGEAYEQYF. As DNA, the CDR3 is TGTGCCAGCAGTGTCAGGGGAGAAGCCTACGAGCAGTACTTC.

For the CDR3, the DNA is TGTGCCACCAGCAGGGGAGGAGGGATCTCTGGAAACACCATATATTTT. It is translated as CATSRGGGISGNTIYF. This rearrangement joins TRBV15 to TRBJ1-3; D gene unclear. V lost 3 bases to trimming and J lost 0 bases, with 12 bases between them. Per the germline V gene, CDR1 is LNHNV and CDR2 is YYDKDF (reference sequence). The CDR3 is 16 amino acids.

The rearrangement links TRBV5-1 to TRBJ2-3, with a possible D match to TRBD2 (7 bases). Germline V gene data show CDR1 as SGHRS and CDR2 as YFSETQ. Deletions cut 1 base from V and 4 bases from J, with 13 bases between. This CDR3 is 15 amino acids long. Written as DNA, the CDR3 is TGCGCCAGCAGCTTGAACGGGGGGCAATCAGATACGCAGTATTTT. This gives the protein CASSLNGGQSDTQYF.

The gene calls are TRBV11-3 and TRBJ1-6; tentative D call: TRBD1 (6 bases). The V end lost 2 bases, the J end lost 8 bases, and 22 bases lay between the germline ends. CDR3 length: 18 residues. In germline, CDR1 is SGHNT, CDR2 YENEEA. As DNA, the CDR3 is TGTGCCAGCAGCTTATTAGGGGGACCCTCGGGCCATTATTCACCCCTCCACTTT. Protein: CASSLLGGPSGHYSPLHF.

The chain recombines TRBV5-1 with TRBJ1-2; 7 positions match TRBD1. The CDR3 length is 17 residues. Germline loops: CDR1 SGHRS, CDR2 YFSETQ. Unmatched junction bases numbered 17, after V lost 9 bases and J lost 0 bases. CDR3 loop: CATKPFKFRGTNYGYTF. The CDR3 nucleotides are TGCGCCACCAAACCTTTCAAATTCAGGGGGACTAACTATGGCTACACCTTC.

The chain combines TRBV7-9 with TRBJ2-3; 7 nucleotides align to TRBD2. The CDR3 spans 18 residues. V shed 5 bases and J 9 bases; nucleotides not matched to a gene: 23. CDR1 is SEHNR, CDR2 FQNEAQ, per germline (reference sequence). The CDR3 DNA reads TGTGCCAGCAGCCTCGCAGCAGCGGGGCCGCCCATCTCCCCAACGCAGTATTTT. Translated: CASSLAAAGPPISPTQYF.

This clone was detected only a few times. J is TRBJ2-4 and V is TRBV4-1; TRBD2 might be the D (5 bases). CDR3 length: 16 amino acids. V lost 3 bases to trimming and J lost 0 bases, with 12 bases between them. In germline, CDR1 is MGHRA, CDR2 YSYEKL. CDR3 DNA sequence: TGCGCCAGCAGCCATTTACTGGACTTAGCCAAAAACATTCAGTACTTC. It specifies CASSHLLDLAKNIQYF.

DNA of the CDR3: TGTGCCAGCAGTCTAGCGGGGGGGTACACCGGGGAGCTGTTTTTT. The encoded protein is CASSLAGGYTGELFF. The chain is built from TRBV6-6 and TRBJ2-2, with 12 bases lining up with TRBD2. Germline CDR1 MNHNY, CDR2 SVGAGI (reference sequence). V lost 5 bases, J lost 3 bases, and 1 base stayed unmatched. The CDR3 runs to 15 residues.

This chain links TRBV5-1 with TRBJ2-5; D may be TRBD1 (5 bases). Germline CDR1 is SGHRS and CDR2 is YFSETQ. The CDR3 loop spans 13 amino acids. V lost 0 bases, J lost 2 bases, and 5 bases lay in between. The CDR3 loop is CASSLGQQETQYF. The DNA of the CDR3 is TGCGCCAGCAGCTTGGGACAGCAAGAGACCCAGTACTTC.

As DNA, the CDR3 is TGTGCCAGCAGCAGAACCGGGACTAGCGGGAGAAAAGAGACCCAGTACTTC. Amino acid sequence: CASSRTGTSGRKETQYF. The genes are TRBV5-4 and TRBJ2-5; TRBD2 aligns across 14 bases. Looked up from germline, CDR1 is SGHNT and CDR2 is YYREEE (reference sequence). The CDR3 runs 17 residues. The V and J ends lost 4 bases and 3 bases, in that order; junction bases with no gene match: 8.

This sequence joins TRBV4-3 and TRBJ2-3, with D maybe TRBD1 (5 bases). The germline gives CDR1 LGHNA, CDR2 YSLEER. CDR3 length: 19 amino acids. V was cut by 0 bases and J by 1 base, with 20 bases left in between. As DNA, the CDR3 is TGCGCCAGCAGCCAAGATCGTCGGACAATATCATACGGCACAGATACGCAGTATTTT. Amino acids: CASSQDRRTISYGTDTQYF.

The CDR3, as DNA: TGTGCCAGCAACACAGGCTCCTACGAGCAGTACTTC. Encoded protein: CASNTGSYEQYF. The V call is TRBV6-5, the J call TRBJ2-7, with D tentatively TRBD1 (5 bases). CDR3 length: 12 residues. Germline CDR1 MNHEY, CDR2 SVGAGI. The germline V and J ends were trimmed by 7 bases and 0 bases, with 7 bases remaining between them.

CDR3 DNA sequence: TGTGCCAGCAGCCAAGGGGTGGGGCATTTAGGAAACACCATATATTTT. This gives the protein CASSQGVGHLGNTIYF. This sequence joins TRBV11-2 and TRBJ1-3, with a tentative D call TRBD1 (5 bases). V was trimmed by 5 bases and J by 4 bases, leaving 18 bases between them. The germline gives CDR1 SGHAT, CDR2 FQNNGV. This CDR3 is 16 amino acids long.

V usage is TRBV4-2 and J usage is TRBJ1-5; the D is unclear. Per the germline V gene, CDR1 is LGHNA and CDR2 is YNFKEQ. V was pared by 0 bases and J by 2 bases, with 5 bases between. CDR3 size: 14 residues. The CDR3 DNA reads as TGTGCCAGCAGCCAAGAGAGCGGCAATCAGCCCCAGCATTTT. As protein: CASSQESGNQPQHF.

The chain has TRBV11-2 and TRBJ2-7; D is ambiguous. Germline V lookup: CDR1 SGHAT, CDR2 FQNNGV. This CDR3 comprises 11 residues. Trimming removed 5 bases from V and 2 bases from J, with 4 bases in between. CDR3 DNA sequence: TGTGCCAGCAGCCCCGCCTACGAGCAGTACTTC. Its protein product is CASSPAYEQYF.

The gene calls are TRBV19 and TRBJ2-3; 7 bases line up with TRBD1. The CDR3 spans 14 residues. V lost 7 bases and J lost 5; bases outside the gene matches: 9. Germline V gene lookup returns CDR1 LNHDA and CDR2 SQIVND (reference sequence). CDR3 bases: TGTGCCAGTACCCCGGACAGGAGAATAGATACGCAGTATTTT. It is translated as CASTPDRRIDTQYF.

This sequence joins TRBV11-2 and TRBJ2-7, with 9 bases fitting TRBD1. Germline V gene lookup returns CDR1 SGHAT and CDR2 FQNNGV. The CDR3 spans 15 residues. The V segment lost 5 bases and the J segment 5 bases; nucleotides outside the gene matches: 10. This CDR3 is CASSGTGTGINEQYF. The CDR3 DNA reads as TGTGCCAGCAGCGGAACCGGGACAGGGATCAACGAGCAGTACTTC.

The genes are TRBV18 and TRBJ2-5; D may be TRBD1 (6 bases). Germline values: CDR1 KGHSH, CDR2 LQKENI. The CDR3 is made up of 13 amino acids. V lost 2 bases to trimming and J lost 5 bases, with 9 bases between them. The CDR3 spells CASSPGQGETQYF. DNA of the CDR3: TGTGCCAGCTCACCAGGGCAGGGGGAGACCCAGTACTTC. The variable domain in full, with the rest retrieved from reference TRBV18 and TRBJ2-5, is NAGVMQNPRHLVRRRGQEARLRCSPMKGHSHVYWYRQLPEEGLKFMVYLQKENIIDESGMPKERFSAEFPKEGPSILRIQQVVRGDSAAYFCASSPGQGETQYFGPGTRLLVL.

This clone was seen a few times. V gene TRBV11-3 combines with J gene TRBJ2-7; D is ambiguous. V lost 5 bases to trimming and J lost 3 bases, with 14 bases between them. In germline, CDR1 is SGHNT, CDR2 YENEEA. CDR3 length: 14 amino acids. In DNA, the CDR3 is TGTGCCAGCAGCGAGGAAACCACTATCTACGAGCAGTACTTC. Translation: CASSEETTIYEQYF.

V usage is TRBV7-9 and J usage is TRBJ1-5; TRBD1 is a possible D gene (6 bases). The ends were cut back, 7 bases at V and 3 bases at J, with 13 bases in the middle. CDR3 length: 14 residues. Germline V gives CDR1 SEHNR, CDR2 FQNEAQ (reference sequence). The CDR3 reads CASKSGQNNQPQHF. Here the CDR3 DNA reads TGTGCCAGCAAATCCGGACAGAACAATCAGCCCCAGCATTTT.

This clone was detected once. The rearrangement joins TRBV5-6 to TRBJ1-5, with D uncertain. Germline V CDR1 and CDR2: SGHDT, YYEEEE. CDR3 length: 14 amino acids. Trimming left V 0 bases short and J 3 bases short, with 7 bases between. The CDR3 nucleotides read TGTGCCAGCAGCTTGGCGCAGGCCAATCAGCCCCAGCATTTT. Protein: CASSLAQANQPQHF.